This T cell receptor (beta chain) was captured in a study of cytomegalovirus exposure and HLA in healthy donors (dated by TCRdb to about 2017). For the study in its entirety: An earlier analysis of around 600 of the donors reported 250 to 300 Gb of sequence data and 117 million unique TCR beta sequences from roughly 180 million T cells. About 280 gigabases of sequencing data and approximately 91 million unique TCR sequences made up an early release that covered approximately 620 HLA-typed donors. Of the approximately 370 genotyped donors, less than 90% were placed in the genetic ancestry cluster associated with self-reported Caucasian donors. The study aimed to test whether signatures of past pathogen exposure could be identified by cataloging public T cell receptors. Using immunosequencing, the study profiled T cell repertoires from 500 to 800 subjects and related those repertoires to cytomegalovirus serostatus. In addition to the first cohort of approximately 650 subjects, a separate validation cohort of approximately 120 different subjects was used. To predict cytomegalovirus infection status, the study combined high-throughput TCR immunosequencing, statistical association of individual TCRs with disease status, and machine learning. A later analysis re-examined previously published TCR beta repertoires from hundreds of donors and added high-resolution HLA genotyping to investigate patterns of TCR occurrence. Rather than using new phenotypic data, the later analysis identified candidate immune exposures from TCR beta sequences and from how often those sequences occurred across donors. To decide whether each TCR beta V gene segment behaved as functional or pseudogenic, an earlier analysis of some 600 of the donors relied on high-throughput TCR beta sequencing. Donor age, sex, ethnicity and CMV serostatus were collected together with the repertoire data. Genome-wide SNP genotypes for about three fifths of the roughly 670 donors were used in a later genetic analysis, which treated that subset as a discovery cohort. All discovery cohort repertoires had been generated using a single sequencing platform. Class I and class II HLA loci were covered by the typing at four-digit resolution. Typing coverage varied by locus: 629-630 donors for A, B, C, DRB1 and DQB1; approximately 500 for DQA1; more than 600 for DPA1; approximately 490 for DPB1. Because of strong linkage in the cohort, five DR-DQ haplotypes were treated as single units for association and clustering. Across roughly 420 genotyped donors of the cohort, an average of about 250,000 unique TCR beta nucleotide sequences per donor were sequenced, and roughly a sixth of those sequences were non-productive.

The library was prepared using the immunoSEQ multiplex PCR assay. For the multiplex PCR, a mixture combining 60 forward primers for TCR Vbeta segments and 13 reverse primers for TCR Jbeta segments was used. The CDR3 region of rearranged TCR beta genes was amplified from genomic DNA by a multiplex PCR assay. On the Illumina HiSeq System, the amplified TCR beta libraries were sequenced as 87-base-pair reads. As for the original processing: A later analysis counted some 74 million unique TCR beta chains across the 650 to 700 repertoires, and 10 million to 12 million of these chains were shared by at least two donors. To remove PCR and sequencing errors, raw reads were error-corrected and collapsed into unique sequences using a nearest-neighbor algorithm that merged closely related sequences. Alignment of CDR3 sequences to IMGT reference sequences was used to assign V, D and J gene segments. For a sequence to be retained, a match of at least six nucleotides was required to both a V gene segment and a J gene segment. A rearrangement was called productive if the CDR3 had no stop codons and remained in frame with V and J, and every other rearrangement was called non-productive. Following IMGT convention, CDR3 was defined as the stretch from the second conserved V-encoded cysteine up to the conserved J-encoded phenylalanine. The earlier analysis of some 580 of the donors excluded any sequence lacking an unambiguous match to a single V gene segment. An earlier analysis of under 750 of the donors called V segments functional above 56.7% productive rearrangements and segregating when the between-donor standard deviation exceeded 5%. A statistical classification framework was built for diagnosing cytomegalovirus status from the catalog of TCR beta chain sequences. In a later analysis, TCR nucleotide sequences were compared against IMGT/GENE-DB human TR gene sequences so that V and J genes could be assigned. The TCRdist pipeline was used in a later analysis to assign CDR3 sequences and most-parsimonious VDJ recombination scenarios. In a later analysis, every TCR beta chain was defined by the combination of its CDR3 amino acid sequence and its V-gene family, and reads without a unique V-gene family were dropped. As a way to deal with suspected cross-contamination and a sequencing artifact, a later analysis dropped nearly 600 nucleotide sequences that were highly shared and had low generation probability. In a later analysis, a clonal expansion index was calculated for each public chain from normalized within-repertoire ranks of inferred template counts. In a later analysis, generation probabilities were computed using a VDJ recombination model fitted to out-of-frame rearrangements, and the results were checked against IGoR. Hypergeometric tests were used in a later analysis to score TCR-TCR, TCR-HLA and TCR-CMV co-occurrence, with a repertoire-size bias correction applied to the TCR pairs. In a later analysis, false discovery rates were estimated by permuting HLA or CMV assignments 20 times. In a later analysis, co-occurring TCRs were grouped using DBSCAN, and TCRdist sequence similarity was added for clustering within HLA-allele-positive subsets. For co-occurrence clustering, repertoires with fewer than 30,000 or more than 120,000 public chains were excluded, along with 5 or 6 repertoires with anomalous nucleotide sharing. TCRdb provides this immuneACCESS table in a form limited to in-frame rearrangements. Some clones are lacking; in checked studies, under half of them reflect an unresolved V gene, and why the rest are absent is not known. V, J and clone size are taken as reported in that table, and D and trimming were inferred from the DNA itself. Present in this sample are around 130,000 clones, approximately 84% of which were seen just once. The ten largest clones represent over 1.5% of the sample.

CDR1 and CDR2 are drawn from the germline V gene: MNHEY, SVGAGI. V was cut back by 5 bases and J by 8 bases, leaving a gap of 19 bases between them. Spanning cysteine to phenylalanine, the CDR3 consists of 16 amino acids. Of all the DNA, just the CDR3 is kept, 48 bases in frame from base 1. Overall study outcomes, separate from this receptor: A further reported finding was that TCR beta sequences accurately predicted the HLA-A and HLA-B alleles for most subjects in the first cohort. Because some donors lacked HLA typing at each locus, the association tests relied only on the typed subset. Immune exposure information for the cohort was limited to CMV serostatus. In a later analysis, about 16,000 TCR beta sequences were associated with specific HLA alleles at a false discovery rate of 0.05. An earlier analysis of several hundred of the donors showed that most TCR beta V segments appeared in productive rearrangements either about 90% or about 30% of the time, which broadly matched IMGT annotations. A total of fewer than 200 TCR beta chains were listed by the study as associated with cytomegalovirus. The presence/absence analyses assumed that sequencing depth was roughly uniform across donors, and that assumption may not be true. Only TCR beta chains were sequenced in this cohort, and the absence of alpha or paired-chain data limited detectable features. A later analysis found that TCR association rates varied across HLA loci, with DRB1 alleles showing the most associated TCRs and HLA-C alleles the fewest. While some public TCRs were present in many individuals, most TCR sequences turned up only very rarely across donors. Correlated functional status among segregating V segments might reflect linkage disequilibrium, but an unknown experimental factor could not be ruled out. In both the original and validation cohorts, the classifier was reported to diagnose cytomegalovirus status with high specificity and sensitivity. According to a later genetic analysis, donors in an Asian-associated ancestry cluster had fewer N-insertions in productive TCRs than the roughly 700-donor mean. The earlier analysis of around 600 of the donors excluded approximately 17 rarely observed V segments, including chromosome 9 orphons, because counts were too low. Most CMV-associated TCR beta chains appeared to be HLA-restricted in a later analysis, and the HLA associations seemed to be driven largely by CMV exposure. When HLA alleles, especially DR and DQ, strongly co-occurred, attributing TCR associations to individual alleles was difficult. A later analysis found that HLA-associated TCR beta chains were more clonally expanded and had lower generation probabilities than equally common non-associated chains. Some IMGT-functional V segments, including TRBV6-2 and TRBV6-3, could not be distinguished by the 87-base-pair reads and were therefore excluded. A later genetic analysis associated a missense DCLRE1C variant with V-gene and J-gene trimming of TCR beta chains, and an independent cohort replicated the association. It was suggested by the authors that the approach could potentially be generalized to other disease states and immunological phenotypes. According to a later analysis, parvovirus B19, influenza, CMV and Epstein-Barr virus appeared linked to several top co-occurrence clusters. A cluster of highly shared sequence variants was judged likely to represent a technical artifact of the sequencing pipeline. A few of the identified cytomegalovirus-associated TCR beta chains were confirmed in vitro to be specific for cytomegalovirus antigens.

Comments on this clone: The antigen it binds to is not known. The record has no base qualities; no much larger clone is one base away.

The cohort comprised 550 to 700 healthy bone marrow donors. Cohort members were all nominally healthy when sampled, although unrecorded immune exposures were likely present. The donor was CMV seronegative and belonged to the group of over 350 seronegative cohort members. A peripheral blood sample was collected from each donor, and TCR beta sequencing was performed on peripheral blood mononuclear cells. Genomic DNA was extracted from the blood cell samples with the Qiagen DNeasy Blood Extraction Kit. The source is a middle-aged woman in good health and CMV-seronegative. This receptor chain uses TRBV6-5 and TRBJ1-6, and possibly TRBD1, on 6 matching bases. The sample comprised PBMCs. The CDR3 amino acid sequence is: CASSHWAGVWDSPLHF. The nucleotide sequence reads as follows: TGTGCCAGCAGTCACTGGGCAGGGGTATGGGATTCACCCCTCCACTTT.